These T cell receptor beta chains were read from a single sample in a study of PD-1 blockade in classical Hodgkin lymphoma. Measured with immunoSEQ multiplex PCR; TCRdb has only the in-frame clones, and not every one. This sample has approximately 100,000 clones; approximately 90% occur once, and the top ten carry about 6.4%. The input for sequencing was peripheral blood mononuclear cells (PBMCs), taken before the second cycle of nivolumab. These TCRs come from a human donor with classical Hodgkin lymphoma. The CDR3 runs from the conserved cysteine through the conserved F or W. Fields, in order: J gene, clone size, V gene, D gene, CDR3 protein, CDR3 DNA. A D gene is named only where the DNA matches it firmly. The size of a clone is reported for some rows only, either as once, few or many, or as a class for expanded clones.

j_gene: TRBJ1-1
abundance: NA
v_gene: TRBV29-1
d_gene: NA
CDR3aa: CSVQNREEAFF
CDR3nt: TGCAGCGTCCAGAACAGGGAAGAAGCTTTCTTT

j_gene: TRBJ2-7
abundance: NA
v_gene: TRBV19
d_gene: NA
CDR3aa: CASSTDLGGFYEQYF
CDR3nt: TGTGCCAGTAGTACCGACTTAGGGGGGTTCTACGAGCAGTACTTC

j_gene: TRBJ1-2
abundance: NA
v_gene: TRBV6-5
d_gene: NA
CDR3aa: CASSYETAIYGYTF
CDR3nt: TGTGCCAGCAGTTACGAGACAGCCATCTATGGCTACACCTTC

j_gene: TRBJ1-3
abundance: NA
v_gene: TRBV5-6
d_gene: NA
CDR3aa: CASSLGRRDTIYF
CDR3nt: TGTGCCAGCAGCTTGGGCAGGAGGGACACCATATATTTT

j_gene: TRBJ2-1
abundance: NA
v_gene: TRBV19
d_gene: NA
CDR3aa: CASSRDGYGTPGNEQFF
CDR3nt: TGTGCCAGTAGTAGAGACGGCTACGGGACCCCCGGCAATGAGCAGTTCTTC

j_gene: TRBJ2-5
abundance: NA
v_gene: TRBV27
d_gene: NA
CDR3aa: CASERRGTQYF
CDR3nt: TGTGCCAGCGAACGTAGGGGGACCCAGTACTTC

j_gene: TRBJ1-2
abundance: NA
v_gene: TRBV19
d_gene: NA
CDR3aa: CASSPRESYGYTF
CDR3nt: TGTGCCAGTAGTCCTAGGGAGAGCTATGGCTACACCTTC

j_gene: TRBJ1-1
abundance: NA
v_gene: TRBV27
d_gene: NA
CDR3aa: CASSFSPGGGTEAFF
CDR3nt: TGTGCCAGCAGTTTCTCCCCGGGGGGGGGCACTGAAGCTTTCTTT

j_gene: TRBJ1-4
abundance: NA
v_gene: TRBV9
d_gene: TRBD1
CDR3aa: CASSQTGQAQTNEKLFF
CDR3nt: TGTGCCAGCAGCCAAACCGGACAGGCCCAAACTAATGAAAAACTGTTTTTT

j_gene: TRBJ1-6
abundance: few
v_gene: TRBV15
d_gene: NA
CDR3aa: CATSREVNSPLHF
CDR3nt: TGTGCCACCAGCAGAGAGGTGAATTCACCCCTCCACTTT

j_gene: TRBJ1-1
abundance: once
v_gene: TRBV10-3
d_gene: NA
CDR3aa: CAITPGQEGTEAFF
CDR3nt: TGTGCCATCACACCGGGACAAGAGGGCACTGAAGCTTTCTTT

j_gene: TRBJ2-3
abundance: NA
v_gene: TRBV7-9
d_gene: NA
CDR3aa: CASSLAGTSTDTQYF
CDR3nt: TGTGCCAGCAGCTTAGCGGGGACTAGCACAGATACGCAGTATTTT

j_gene: TRBJ2-7
abundance: NA
v_gene: TRBV4-3
d_gene: TRBD1
CDR3aa: CASSPAGTDIYEQYF
CDR3nt: TGCGCCAGCAGCCCGGCCGGGACAGACATCTACGAGCAGTACTTC

j_gene: TRBJ1-5
abundance: NA
v_gene: TRBV5-6
d_gene: TRBD1
CDR3aa: CASSPRDSKGNQPQHF
CDR3nt: TGTGCCAGCAGCCCCAGGGACAGTAAGGGCAATCAGCCCCAGCATTTT

j_gene: TRBJ2-7
abundance: NA
v_gene: TRBV29-1
d_gene: NA
CDR3aa: CSVVRGGHEQYF
CDR3nt: TGCAGCGTTGTCAGGGGTGGGCACGAGCAGTACTTC

j_gene: TRBJ2-3
abundance: NA
v_gene: TRBV6-5
d_gene: NA
CDR3aa: CASSLRDSPGGTQYF
CDR3nt: TGTGCCAGCAGTCTACGAGACAGCCCTGGGGGTACGCAGTATTTT

j_gene: TRBJ2-5
abundance: NA
v_gene: TRBV11-2
d_gene: NA
CDR3aa: CASRSVAFGETQYF
CDR3nt: TGTGCCAGCAGGTCCGTGGCCTTTGGGGAGACCCAGTACTTC

j_gene: TRBJ2-3
abundance: NA
v_gene: TRBV6-4
d_gene: NA
CDR3aa: CASSGDSTDTQYF
CDR3nt: TGTGCCAGCAGTGGGGACAGCACAGATACGCAGTATTTT

j_gene: TRBJ2-7
abundance: NA
v_gene: TRBV5-1
d_gene: NA
CDR3aa: CASSLSPTSGEQYF
CDR3nt: TGCGCCAGCAGCTTGTCCCCCACGTCGGGCGAGCAGTACTTC

j_gene: TRBJ2-5
abundance: NA
v_gene: TRBV9
d_gene: TRBD1
CDR3aa: CASSDYDREETQYF
CDR3nt: TGTGCCAGCAGCGATTACGACAGGGAAGAGACCCAGTACTTC

j_gene: TRBJ1-5
abundance: NA
v_gene: TRBV4-3
d_gene: NA
CDR3aa: CASSQEADNQPQHF
CDR3nt: TGCGCCAGCAGCCAAGAGGCAGATAATCAGCCCCAGCATTTT

j_gene: TRBJ1-6
abundance: NA
v_gene: TRBV7-2
d_gene: NA
CDR3aa: CASSFSLDNSPLHF
CDR3nt: TGTGCCAGCAGCTTTAGTCTCGATAATTCACCCCTCCACTTT

j_gene: TRBJ2-2
abundance: NA
v_gene: TRBV7-2
d_gene: NA
CDR3aa: CASVLVAGAYNTGELFF
CDR3nt: TGTGCCAGCGTATTAGTCGCAGGGGCTTACAACACCGGGGAGCTGTTTTTT

j_gene: TRBJ2-3
abundance: once
v_gene: TRBV10-3
d_gene: NA
CDR3aa: CAISLQPTDTQYF
CDR3nt: TGTGCCATCAGCCTACAACCCACAGATACGCAGTATTTT

j_gene: TRBJ2-7
abundance: NA
v_gene: TRBV18
d_gene: NA
CDR3aa: CASSPPVPAGSYEQYF
CDR3nt: TGTGCCAGCTCACCACCGGTCCCTGCAGGATCGTACGAGCAGTACTTC

j_gene: TRBJ2-2
abundance: NA
v_gene: TRBV11-2
d_gene: NA
CDR3aa: CASSLVPAGGELFF
CDR3nt: TGTGCCAGCAGCTTAGTTCCTGCGGGCGGGGAGCTGTTTTTT

j_gene: TRBJ1-4
abundance: NA
v_gene: TRBV30
d_gene: NA
CDR3aa: CAWRGAREKLFF
CDR3nt: TGTGCCTGGAGGGGGGCACGTGAAAAACTGTTTTTT

j_gene: TRBJ1-3
abundance: NA
v_gene: TRBV28
d_gene: NA
CDR3aa: CASSLWGNTIYF
CDR3nt: TGTGCCAGCAGTTTATGGGGGAACACCATATATTTT

j_gene: TRBJ1-1
abundance: NA
v_gene: TRBV10-3
d_gene: NA
CDR3aa: CAIGNGEGGNTEAFF
CDR3nt: TGTGCCATCGGAAACGGTGAAGGGGGTAACACTGAAGCTTTCTTT

j_gene: TRBJ2-1
abundance: NA
v_gene: TRBV10-3
d_gene: TRBD2
CDR3aa: CAINDPGLADGNEQFF
CDR3nt: TGTGCCATCAATGACCCGGGACTAGCGGATGGCAATGAGCAGTTCTTC

j_gene: TRBJ1-5
abundance: NA
v_gene: TRBV6-1
d_gene: NA
CDR3aa: CASSDVSINQPQHF
CDR3nt: TGTGCCAGCAGTGATGTGTCTATCAATCAGCCCCAGCATTTT

j_gene: TRBJ1-1
abundance: once
v_gene: TRBV19
d_gene: TRBD1
CDR3aa: CASSFQGDWTEAFF
CDR3nt: TGTGCCAGTTCTTTCCAGGGGGATTGGACTGAAGCTTTCTTT

j_gene: TRBJ1-2
abundance: NA
v_gene: TRBV6-5
d_gene: NA
CDR3aa: CASRTVPNYGYTF
CDR3nt: TGTGCCAGCAGGACAGTTCCTAACTATGGCTACACCTTC

j_gene: TRBJ2-3
abundance: NA
v_gene: TRBV9
d_gene: NA
CDR3aa: CASSVASLASSTDTQYF
CDR3nt: TGTGCCAGCAGCGTAGCTAGCCTAGCGAGTAGCACAGATACGCAGTATTTT

j_gene: TRBJ2-2
abundance: NA
v_gene: TRBV27
d_gene: NA
CDR3aa: CASRTDRLGGSITGELFF
CDR3nt: TGTGCCAGTAGAACCGACAGGCTCGGGGGGTCTATAACCGGGGAGCTGTTTTTT

j_gene: TRBJ2-7
abundance: once
v_gene: TRBV6-5
d_gene: NA
CDR3aa: CASSYGGTSSYF
CDR3nt: TGTGCCAGCAGTTATGGCGGGACGTCCTCCTACTTC

j_gene: TRBJ2-5
abundance: NA
v_gene: TRBV5-4
d_gene: NA
CDR3aa: CASSFSGGQETQYF
CDR3nt: TGTGCCAGCAGCTTCTCCGGGGGCCAAGAGACCCAGTACTTC

j_gene: TRBJ2-7
abundance: NA
v_gene: TRBV19
d_gene: NA
CDR3aa: CASSFGIQGYEQYF
CDR3nt: TGTGCCAGTAGCTTTGGGATCCAGGGTTACGAGCAGTACTTC

j_gene: TRBJ2-3
abundance: NA
v_gene: TRBV7-2
d_gene: TRBD2
CDR3aa: CASSPRAGGHTDTQYF
CDR3nt: TGTGCCAGCAGCCCCCGAGCGGGGGGCCACACAGATACGCAGTATTTT

j_gene: TRBJ1-5
abundance: NA
v_gene: TRBV11-1
d_gene: NA
CDR3aa: CASSLGTGNQPQHF
CDR3nt: TGTGCCAGCAGCTTAGGGACGGGCAATCAGCCCCAGCATTTT

j_gene: TRBJ1-2
abundance: NA
v_gene: TRBV7-2
d_gene: NA
CDR3aa: CASSFTVNYGYTF
CDR3nt: TGTGCCAGCAGCTTTACAGTGAACTATGGCTACACCTTC

j_gene: TRBJ1-2
abundance: NA
v_gene: TRBV7-8
d_gene: NA
CDR3aa: CASSLESVMGGYTF
CDR3nt: TGTGCCAGCAGCTTAGAAAGTGTTATGGGCGGCTACACCTTC

j_gene: TRBJ2-1
abundance: once
v_gene: TRBV19
d_gene: NA
CDR3aa: CASSIVDGDYNEQFF
CDR3nt: TGTGCCAGTAGTATAGTGGACGGCGACTACAATGAGCAGTTCTTC

j_gene: TRBJ1-2
abundance: NA
v_gene: TRBV7-2
d_gene: NA
CDR3aa: CASSLEATWVSYGYTF
CDR3nt: TGTGCCAGCAGCTTAGAGGCGACTTGGGTGTCCTATGGCTACACCTTC

j_gene: TRBJ1-5
abundance: NA
v_gene: TRBV5-1
d_gene: NA
CDR3aa: CASSRVAGSQPQHF
CDR3nt: TGCGCCAGCAGCCGGGTGGCAGGTAGCCAGCCCCAGCATTTT

j_gene: TRBJ2-1
abundance: NA
v_gene: TRBV5-6
d_gene: NA
CDR3aa: CASSYDPRAGYEQFF
CDR3nt: TGTGCCAGCAGCTATGATCCCAGGGCGGGATATGAGCAGTTCTTC

j_gene: TRBJ2-5
abundance: NA
v_gene: TRBV2
d_gene: NA
CDR3aa: CASSPILETQYF
CDR3nt: TGTGCCAGCAGCCCAATTCTGGAGACCCAGTACTTC

j_gene: TRBJ1-2
abundance: NA
v_gene: TRBV7-9
d_gene: NA
CDR3aa: CASSFLPSRDGNGYTF
CDR3nt: TGTGCCAGCAGCTTCTTACCTTCCCGGGACGGTAATGGCTACACCTTC

j_gene: TRBJ1-1
abundance: NA
v_gene: TRBV6-5
d_gene: NA
CDR3aa: CASTGATEAFF
CDR3nt: TGTGCCAGCACCGGAGCCACTGAAGCTTTCTTT

j_gene: TRBJ2-7
abundance: NA
v_gene: TRBV4-2
d_gene: NA
CDR3aa: CASSQGPRSSYEQYF
CDR3nt: TGTGCCAGCAGCCAAGGGCCCAGGAGCTCCTACGAGCAGTACTTC

j_gene: TRBJ1-5
abundance: NA
v_gene: TRBV25-1
d_gene: NA
CDR3aa: CPPSGREQGPNQPQHF
CDR3nt: TGTCCACCTTCAGGCCGTGAACAGGGCCCCAATCAGCCCCAGCATTTT

j_gene: TRBJ1-2
abundance: NA
v_gene: TRBV7-9
d_gene: NA
CDR3aa: CASSLPAGNGYTF
CDR3nt: TGTGCCAGCAGCTTACCGGCGGGGAACGGCTACACCTTC